Described below is a single T cell receptor (beta chain) sequence and its context. What it binds is unknown. The record originates from a study of T cell repertoires in cytomegalovirus infection. Whole-study context: CMV epitopes in the study were HLA-C-restricted (recently identified) and HLA-B-restricted (well studied). Signatures in public TCR beta sequences pointed to both CMV infection and matching HLA type.

Findings and limits, study-wide: HLA-C-restricted CMV-specific TCR beta clonotypes prevailed in the ex vivo response. Accumulated public TCR beta family frequency recognized individuals carrying CMV together with the relevant HLA.

CDR3 size: 15 residues. CDR1 and CDR2 from the germline V gene are MRHNA and SNTAGT. V shed 8 bases and J 1 base; nucleotides not matched to a gene: 9. MiXCR, run by TCRdb on the reads, gives a single entry per CDR3 protein. The repertoire consists of 360,000 or so distinct CDR3 sequences, with about 32% occurring once and the leading ten covering 13%. Sequencing used cultured PBMCs, obtained from culture after CMV antigen stimulation. This TCR was recovered from a human donor in good health (CMV status not recorded). Some clones in this sample may be carry-over from other donors' samples. This chain joins TRBV6-4 and TRBJ2-3, with 7 bases that match TRBD2. The chain's CDR3 is CASAASGTGTDTQYF. CDR3 sequence (DNA): TGTGCCAGCGCGGCTAGCGGAACTGGCACAGATACGCAGTATTTT.